Below are 17 T cell receptor beta chains sequenced from a single sample in a study of T-cell reconstitution after alpha-beta-depleted transplantation in children. A library of TCRbeta sequences, prepared with unique molecular identifiers, was generated. One entry per CDR3 protein, called by TCRdb with MiXCR from the PCR reads. Of about 980,000 distinct CDR3 sequences listed, roughly 29% are singletons. Sequencing was performed on PBMCs, mostly from graft donor cells, taken 360 days after TCRalphabeta/CD19-depleted stem cell transplant. The receptors stem from a boy in the first two years of life who had a stem cell transplant for SCID, so the T cells may come from the graft donor.

The V call is TRBV28, the J call TRBJ1-5; TRBD1 might be the D (5 bases). The CDR3 consists of 15 residues. In germline, CDR1 is MDHEN, CDR2 SYDVKM. V lost 4 bases and J 5 bases, leaving 15 bases between the germline ends. CDR3 sequence (DNA): TGTGCCAGCAGTTCCCCATGGGGGAGATATCAGCCCCAGCATTTT. As protein: CASSSPWGRYQPQHF.

The table lists this clonotype with a few counts. This rearrangement joins TRBV9 to TRBJ1-5; 8 nucleotides match TRBD1. The junction had 2 bases not matched to a gene; V was cut back by 1 base and J by 5 bases. Germline V lookup: CDR1 SGDLS, CDR2 YYNGEE. The CDR3 has 14 residues. CDR3 amino acids: CASSVTQGDQPQHF. The CDR3 DNA is TGTGCCAGCAGCGTAACACAGGGGGATCAGCCCCAGCATTTT.

This clonotype was picked up a small number of times. The rearrangement links TRBV20-1 to TRBJ1-1; 7 positions agree with TRBD1. V was pared by 3 bases and J by 1 base, with 5 bases of the junction left unmatched. Germline CDR1 reads DFQATT; CDR2 reads SNEGSKA (reference sequence). The CDR3 covers 14 residues. In DNA, the CDR3 is TGCAGTGCTAGGACTGACAGGGAGAACACTGAAGCTTTCTTT. Residues: CSARTDRENTEAFF.

This clonotype was detected only a few times. The genes are TRBV5-1 and TRBJ1-2, with D tentatively TRBD1 (6 bases). Germline values: CDR1 SGHRS, CDR2 YFSETQ. Between the trimmed V and J ends, which lost 2 bases and 2 bases, there was a span of 10 bases. The CDR3 sequence is 14 residues long. The CDR3 coding sequence is TGCGCCAGCAGCTTCGCACAGGGCAACTATGGCTACACCTTC. It codes for CASSFAQGNYGYTF.

By its share, this clonotype is large. The gene calls are TRBV6-5 and TRBJ2-5, with D perhaps TRBD2 (5 bases). Looked up from germline, CDR1 is MNHEY and CDR2 is SVGAGI. There are 14 residues in the CDR3. Between the trimmed V and J ends, which lost 0 bases and 4 bases, there was a span of 9 bases. CDR3 sequence (DNA): TGTGCCAGCAGTTACTCGGCGGGTGGAGAGACCCAGTACTTC. It is translated as CASSYSAGGETQYF.

This clonotype was seen more than once but under ten times. The chain links TRBV7-9 to TRBJ2-7, with D possibly being TRBD1 (5 bases). CDR1 and CDR2 from the germline V gene are SEHNR and FQNEAQ (reference sequence). The CDR3 contains 14 residues. Trimming shortened V by 1 base and J by 3 bases, and 10 bases separated the two germline ends. CDR3 DNA sequence: TGTGCCAGCAGCTTAGAGGACATTTTCTACGAGCAGTACTTC. As protein: CASSLEDIFYEQYF.

V gene TRBV2 combines with J gene TRBJ2-3; 8 positions agree with TRBD2. Trimming at V came to 9 bases and at J to 3 bases, leaving 11 bases not matched to a gene. Germline CDR1 SNHLY, CDR2 FYNNEI. The CDR3 sequence is 15 residues long. The CDR3 spells CARIAGTGGTDTQYF. CDR3 nucleotides: TGTGCCAGGATCGCCGGGACGGGGGGGACAGATACGCAGTATTTT.

The V gene is TRBV28, the J gene TRBJ2-1; D is possibly TRBD1 or TRBD2 (5 bases each). Trimming removed 8 bases at V and 8 bases at J, with 16 bases between. This CDR3 comprises 13 residues. Germline assignment: CDR1 MDHEN and CDR2 SYDVKM. The CDR3 reads CASGWQGEDEQFF. DNA of the CDR3: TGTGCCAGCGGGTGGCAGGGAGAGGATGAGCAGTTCTTC.

This clonotype was counted a few times. The rearrangement links TRBV5-1 to TRBJ2-7; possible D gene TRBD1, 6 bases. Between the trimmed V and J ends, which lost 0 bases and 3 bases, there was a span of 10 bases. Looked up from germline, CDR1 is SGHRS and CDR2 is YFSETQ. This CDR3 has 14 residues. Here the CDR3 DNA reads TGCGCCAGCAGCTTGGGCTCACAGGGCTACGAGCAGTACTTC. It specifies CASSLGSQGYEQYF.

This rearrangement joins TRBV27 to TRBJ1-6, with 11 nucleotides matching TRBD1. Trimming at V came to 4 bases and at J to 7 bases, leaving 9 bases not matched to a gene. Germline loops: CDR1 MNHEY, CDR2 SMNVEV (reference sequence). This CDR3 region has 17 residues. The CDR3 loop is CASSSRWGDRGNSPLHF. In DNA, the CDR3 is TGTGCCAGCAGTTCCCGCTGGGGGGACAGGGGGAATTCACCCCTCCACTTT.

This clonotype turned up a few times. This sequence joins TRBV7-9 and TRBJ2-1, with TRBD2 as a possible D gene (6 bases). Germline CDR1 SEHNR, CDR2 FQNEAQ (reference sequence). Trimming left V 2 bases short and J 14 bases short, with 19 bases between. The CDR3 is 14 residues long. The CDR3 coding sequence is TGTGCCAGCAGCTTATTTTGGGCGGGACGGGCAGAGTTCTTC. Translation: CASSLFWAGRAEFF.

V and J are TRBV3-1 and TRBJ1-1; possibly TRBD1 for D (5 bases). The CDR3 is 14 amino acids. In germline, CDR1 is LGHDT, CDR2 YNNKEL (reference sequence). The V end was cut by 3 bases, the J end by 3 bases, with 11 bases between. The CDR3 loop is CASSHRGSDTEAFF. The DNA of the CDR3 is TGTGCCAGCAGCCACCGGGGGAGTGACACTGAAGCTTTCTTT.

About this clonotype itself: The germline gene is not matched at one end of the junction; a read error may be the cause. In DNA form, the CDR3 reads TGTGCCAGCAGCCTGCGGGACGCCGGCCCCTTCGTACTCTTC. Residues: CASSLRDAGPFVLF. The genes are TRBV7-9 and TRBJ1-2; tentatively, D is TRBD1 (5 bases). The CDR3 is 14 residues long. The germline V gene encodes CDR1 SEHNR and CDR2 FQNEAQ (reference sequence).

In this sample, this clonotype turned up a few times. The chain joins TRBV9 to TRBJ2-6; unclear D gene. The V and J ends lost 5 bases and 3 bases respectively, with 12 bases between them. Germline V gene sequence: CDR1 SGDLS, CDR2 YYNGEE. The CDR3 is made up of 15 amino acids. This CDR3 is CASSPNFSGANVLTF. The CDR3 nucleotides are TGTGCCAGCAGTCCCAATTTCAGTGGGGCCAACGTCCTGACTTTC.

Many counts were recorded for this clonotype. The chain combines TRBV12-3 or TRBV12-4 with TRBJ2-3, with D tentatively TRBD2 (6 bases). The CDR3 runs 13 residues. Trimming removed 6 bases from V and 12 bases from J, with 19 bases in between. The CDR3 DNA is TGTGCCAGCAGCACTCGGGTGCGGGGTGTCCAGTATTTT. Translating gives CASSTRVRGVQYF.

This clonotype was observed a few times. The rearrangement uses TRBV5-1 and TRBJ2-2, with D perhaps matching TRBD1 (5 bases). Trimming pared 2 bases from V and 3 bases from J, leaving 11 bases between. Germline loops: CDR1 SGHRS, CDR2 YFSETQ. The CDR3 contains 15 residues. CDR3 region: CASSFWGRDTGELFF. As DNA, the CDR3 is TGCGCCAGCAGCTTTTGGGGCAGGGACACCGGGGAGCTGTTTTTT.

The rearrangement links TRBV11-1 to TRBJ1-5; possible D gene TRBD1, 5 bases. From germline, CDR1 is SGHAT and CDR2 FQDESV (reference sequence). Trimming pared 0 bases from V and 0 bases from J, leaving 27 bases between. The length of the CDR3 is 22 residues. CDR3 amino acids: CASSLAYPGRPFATYSNQPQHF. CDR3 in DNA: TGTGCCAGCAGCTTAGCTTATCCAGGGAGGCCCTTCGCAACTTATAGCAATCAGCCCCAGCATTTT.